This T cell receptor beta chain derives from a study of cytomegalovirus exposure and HLA in healthy donors. Whole-study findings and limits: Analysis performed later showed TCR beta chains linked to HLA being more clonally expanded than equally common others.

This PCR relied on a set of 60 Vbeta primers and 13 Jbeta primers. Original methodology: Approximately 73 million unique TCR beta chains, roughly 10 million shared, were counted in a later analysis. The table came from immunoSEQ multiplex PCR; TCRdb's copy has only in-frame clones and leaves some out. For V, J and clone size, that table is used; D and trimming come from the DNA. The sample lists about 230,000 clones; roughly 78% were seen once. Germline CDR1 SGHRS, CDR2 YFSETQ. Losses at the gene ends were 0 bases for V and 5 bases for J; bases not matched to a gene: 8. CDR3 length: 16 residues. In regard to this clone: Its cognate antigen is unknown.

The clonotype comes from a boy aged 5-17 years in good health and CMV-seronegative. The V and J genes are TRBV5-1 and TRBJ2-1; 7 positions match TRBD2. Sequencing was carried out using PBMCs. The chain's CDR3 is CASSLAGGGPNNEQFF. The CDR3 bases are TGCGCCAGCAGCTTGGCGGGCGGGGGACCCAACAATGAGCAGTTCTTC.